This TCR beta chain was found in a study of blood T cell repertoires in COVID-19. Study in general: PBMCs, B-cell-depleted T cells, or T cells provided the cDNA or gDNA that made up the material.

Some clones are missing from TCRdb's copy, which holds only in-frame ones; the method was immunoSEQ multiplex PCR. Here the sample spans roughly 82,000 clones, around 83% being singletons. Germline-derived CDR1 and CDR2 are SGHVS and FQNEAQ. V lost 1 base, J lost 5 bases, and 6 bases stayed unmatched. The CDR3 covers 15 residues. Sequenced material: peripheral blood. This receptor was identified in a woman between 55 and 75 years old with acute or convalescent COVID-19. This chain uses TRBV7-8 with TRBJ2-7; TRBD1 matches at 9 bases. The CDR3 here is CASSLEGTGKNEQYF. Here the CDR3 DNA reads TGTGCCAGCAGCTTAGAAGGGACAGGGAAAAACGAGCAGTACTTC. Complete variable domain (other parts from reference TRBV7-8 and TRBJ2-7): GAGVSQSPRYKVAKRGQDVALRCDPISGHVSLFWYQQALGQGPEFLTYFQNEAQLDKSGLPSDRFFAERPEGSVSTLKIQRTQQEDSAVYLCASSLEGTGKNEQYFGPGTRLTVT.